This TCR beta chain was profiled in a study of blood T cells in healthy people across ages. About this clonotype itself: Its antigen is not identified.

With a J-beta primer mix and a sample-barcoded 5' primer, a second PCR ran about 7 to 12 cycles. A tag from a template-switch adaptor with 12 random nucleotides marked each cDNA molecule. Each single sample gave us at least 2.5 million CDR3-containing paired-end reads. TCRdb re-analysed the 5' RACE reads in MiXCR, keeping a single row per CDR3 protein. The table includes more than 1 million distinct CDR3 sequences, more than 40% detected once. The CDR3 contains 14 residues. Between the trimmed V and J ends, which lost 0 bases and 6 bases, there was a span of 9 bases. Germline V CDR1 and CDR2: SGHTA, FQGTGA. Study observations and caveats: It was not known whether donors were CMV positive (a possible confounder of expanded clonotype changes). Donors of long life had a larger count of naive CD4+ cells and greater diversity than aged donors.

The chain combines TRBV7-3 with TRBJ2-1; D is perhaps TRBD1 or TRBD2 (5 bases each). Sequencing was performed on blood. The TCR was taken from a woman aged 60-75 years in good health. For the CDR3, the DNA is TGTGCCAGCAGCTTAACCAGGGAGTTCAATGAGCAGTTCTTC. Residues: CASSLTREFNEQFF.